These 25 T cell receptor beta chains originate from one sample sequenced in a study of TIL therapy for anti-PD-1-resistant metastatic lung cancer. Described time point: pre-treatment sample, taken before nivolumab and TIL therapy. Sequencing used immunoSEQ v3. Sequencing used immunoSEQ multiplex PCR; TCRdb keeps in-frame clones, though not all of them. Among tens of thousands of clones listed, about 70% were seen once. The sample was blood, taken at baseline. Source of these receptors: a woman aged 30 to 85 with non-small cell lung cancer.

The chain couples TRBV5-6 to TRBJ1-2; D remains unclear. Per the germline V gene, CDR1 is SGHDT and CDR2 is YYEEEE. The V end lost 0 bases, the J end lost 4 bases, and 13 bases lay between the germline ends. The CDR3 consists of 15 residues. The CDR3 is CASSLDVEVSYGYTF. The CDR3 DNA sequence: TGTGCCAGCAGCTTGGATGTCGAAGTCAGCTATGGCTACACCTTC.

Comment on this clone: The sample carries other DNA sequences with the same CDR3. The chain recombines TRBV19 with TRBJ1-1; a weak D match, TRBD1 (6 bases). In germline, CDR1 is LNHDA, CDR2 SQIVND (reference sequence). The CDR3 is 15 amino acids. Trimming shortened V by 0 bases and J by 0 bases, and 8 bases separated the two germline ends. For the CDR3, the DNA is TGTGCCAGTAGTATAGAGGGGACATTGAACACTGAAGCTTTCTTT. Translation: CASSIEGTLNTEAFF.

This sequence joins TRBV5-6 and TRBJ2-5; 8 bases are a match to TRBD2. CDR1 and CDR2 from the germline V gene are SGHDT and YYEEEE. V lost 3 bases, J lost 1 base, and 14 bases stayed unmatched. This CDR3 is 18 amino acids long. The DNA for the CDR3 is TGTGCCAGCAGCTCCCTAGGTAAAAGCGGGAGACCCCAAGAGACCCAGTACTTC. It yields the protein CASSSLGKSGRPQETQYF.

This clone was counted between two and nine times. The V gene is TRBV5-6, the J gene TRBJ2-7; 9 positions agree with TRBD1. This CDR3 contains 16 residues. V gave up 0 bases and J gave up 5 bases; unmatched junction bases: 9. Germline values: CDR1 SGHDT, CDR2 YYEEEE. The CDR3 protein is CASSLAWDRANDEQYF. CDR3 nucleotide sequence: TGTGCCAGCAGCTTGGCCTGGGACAGGGCTAACGACGAGCAGTACTTC.

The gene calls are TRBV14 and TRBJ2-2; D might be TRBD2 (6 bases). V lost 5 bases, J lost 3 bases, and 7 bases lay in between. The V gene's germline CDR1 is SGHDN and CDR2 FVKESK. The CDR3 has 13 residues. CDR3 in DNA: TGTGCCAGCAGCTGGGACTACACCGGGGAGCTGTTTTTT. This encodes CASSWDYTGELFF.

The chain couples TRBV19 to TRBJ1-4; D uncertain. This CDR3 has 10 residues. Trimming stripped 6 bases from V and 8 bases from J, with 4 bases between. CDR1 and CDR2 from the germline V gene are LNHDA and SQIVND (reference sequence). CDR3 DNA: TGTGCCAGTAGAGGGGAAAAACTGTTTTTT. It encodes CASRGEKLFF.

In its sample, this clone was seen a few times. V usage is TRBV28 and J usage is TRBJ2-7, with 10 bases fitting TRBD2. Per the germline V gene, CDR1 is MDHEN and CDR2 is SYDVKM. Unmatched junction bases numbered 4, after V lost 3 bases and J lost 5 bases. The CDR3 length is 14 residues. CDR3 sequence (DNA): TGTGCCAGCAGTTTGGAAGGACTAGCGGACGAGCAGTACTTC. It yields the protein CASSLEGLADEQYF.

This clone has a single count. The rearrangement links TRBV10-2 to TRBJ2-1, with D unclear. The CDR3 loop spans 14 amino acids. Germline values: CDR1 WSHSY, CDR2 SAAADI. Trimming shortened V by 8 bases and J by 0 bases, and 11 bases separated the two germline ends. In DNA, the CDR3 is TGCGCCAGCCAGAACTGGAGCTCCTACAATGAGCAGTTCTTC. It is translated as CASQNWSSYNEQFF.

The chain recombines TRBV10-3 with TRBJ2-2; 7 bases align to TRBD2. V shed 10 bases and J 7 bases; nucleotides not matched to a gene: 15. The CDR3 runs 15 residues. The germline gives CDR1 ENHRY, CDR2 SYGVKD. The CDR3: CATLDGGRRGGELFF. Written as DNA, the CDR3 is TGTGCCACCTTAGATGGCGGGAGAAGGGGCGGGGAGCTGTTTTTT.

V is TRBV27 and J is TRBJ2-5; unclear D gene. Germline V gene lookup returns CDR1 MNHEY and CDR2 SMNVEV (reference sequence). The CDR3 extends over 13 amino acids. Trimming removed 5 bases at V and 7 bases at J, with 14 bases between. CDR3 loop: CASSINSWGTQYF. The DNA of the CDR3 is TGTGCCAGCAGTATCAATAGCTGGGGGACCCAGTACTTC.

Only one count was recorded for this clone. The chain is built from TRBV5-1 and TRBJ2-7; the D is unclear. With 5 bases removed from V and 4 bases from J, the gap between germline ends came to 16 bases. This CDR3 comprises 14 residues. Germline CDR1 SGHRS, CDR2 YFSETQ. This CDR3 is CASSRRVEGYEQYF. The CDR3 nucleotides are TGCGCCAGCAGTAGAAGGGTCGAAGGGTACGAGCAGTACTTC. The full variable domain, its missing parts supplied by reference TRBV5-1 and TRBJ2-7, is KAGVTQTPRYLIKTRGQQVTLSCSPISGHRSVSWYQQTPGQGLQFLFEYFSETQRNKGNFPGRFSGRQFSNSRSEMNVSTLELGDSALYLCASSRRVEGYEQYFGPGTRLTVT.

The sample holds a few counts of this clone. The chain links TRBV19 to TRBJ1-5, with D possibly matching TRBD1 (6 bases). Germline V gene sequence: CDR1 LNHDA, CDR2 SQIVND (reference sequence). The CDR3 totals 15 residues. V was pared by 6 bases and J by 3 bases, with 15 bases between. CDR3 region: CASRPAGGFNQPQHF. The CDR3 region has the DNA TGTGCCAGTAGACCCGCTGGGGGCTTCAATCAGCCCCAGCATTTT.

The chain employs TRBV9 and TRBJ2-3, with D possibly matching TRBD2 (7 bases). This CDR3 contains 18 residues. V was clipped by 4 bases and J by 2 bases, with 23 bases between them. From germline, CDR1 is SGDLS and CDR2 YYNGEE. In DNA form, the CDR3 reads TGTGCCAGCAGCCCGAGGGGGGGCCCCATACAACACACAGATACGCAGTATTTT. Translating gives CASSPRGGPIQHTDTQYF.

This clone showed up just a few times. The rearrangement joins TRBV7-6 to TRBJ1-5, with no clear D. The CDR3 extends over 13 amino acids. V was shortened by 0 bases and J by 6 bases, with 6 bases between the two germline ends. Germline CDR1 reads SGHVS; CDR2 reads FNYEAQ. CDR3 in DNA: TGTGCCAGCAGCTTAGCACCGGGTCAGCCCCAGCATTTT. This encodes CASSLAPGQPQHF. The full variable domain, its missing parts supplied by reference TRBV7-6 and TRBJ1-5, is GAGVSQSPRYKVTKRGQDVALRCDPISGHVSLYWYRQALGQGPEFLTYFNYEAQQDKSGLPNDRFSAERPEGSISTLTIQRTEQRDSAMYRCASSLAPGQPQHFGDGTRLSIL.

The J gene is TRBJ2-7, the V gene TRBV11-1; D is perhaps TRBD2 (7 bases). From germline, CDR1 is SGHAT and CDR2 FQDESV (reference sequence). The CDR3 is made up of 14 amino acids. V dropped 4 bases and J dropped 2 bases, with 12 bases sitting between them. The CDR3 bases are TGTGCCAGCAGCTGGGGGGGGACAACCTACGAGCAGTACTTC. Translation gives CASSWGGTTYEQYF.

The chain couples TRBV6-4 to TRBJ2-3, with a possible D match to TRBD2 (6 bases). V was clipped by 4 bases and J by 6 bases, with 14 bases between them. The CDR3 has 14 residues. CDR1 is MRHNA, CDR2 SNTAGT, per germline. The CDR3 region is CASSATGAWDTQYF. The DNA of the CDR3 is TGTGCCAGCAGTGCTACGGGAGCATGGGATACGCAGTATTTT.

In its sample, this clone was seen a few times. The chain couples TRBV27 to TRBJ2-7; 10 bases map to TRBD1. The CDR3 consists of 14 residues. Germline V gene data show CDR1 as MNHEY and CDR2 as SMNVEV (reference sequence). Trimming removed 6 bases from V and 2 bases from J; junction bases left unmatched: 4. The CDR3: CASSRGQGTYEQYF. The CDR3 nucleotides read TGTGCCAGCAGCCGGGGACAGGGGACCTACGAGCAGTACTTC.

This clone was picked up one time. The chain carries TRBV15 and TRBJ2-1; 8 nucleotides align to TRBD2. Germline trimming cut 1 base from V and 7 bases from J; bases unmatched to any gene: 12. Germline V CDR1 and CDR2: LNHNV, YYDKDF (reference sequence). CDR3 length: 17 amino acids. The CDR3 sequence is CATSRGPGSGKMNEQFF. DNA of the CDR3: TGTGCCACCAGCAGAGGTCCCGGTAGCGGGAAGATGAATGAGCAGTTCTTC.

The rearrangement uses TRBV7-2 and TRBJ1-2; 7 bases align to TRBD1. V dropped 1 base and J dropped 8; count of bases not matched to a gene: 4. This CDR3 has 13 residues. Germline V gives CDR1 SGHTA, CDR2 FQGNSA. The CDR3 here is CASSLERGQGYTF. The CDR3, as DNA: TGTGCCAGCAGCTTAGAACGGGGACAGGGCTACACCTTC.

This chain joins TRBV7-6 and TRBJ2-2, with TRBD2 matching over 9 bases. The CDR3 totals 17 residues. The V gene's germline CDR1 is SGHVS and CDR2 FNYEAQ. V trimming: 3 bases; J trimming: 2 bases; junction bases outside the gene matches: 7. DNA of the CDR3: TGTGCCAGCAGCTTTCCCACTAGCGGGCCCAACACCGGGGAGCTGTTTTTT. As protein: CASSFPTSGPNTGELFF.

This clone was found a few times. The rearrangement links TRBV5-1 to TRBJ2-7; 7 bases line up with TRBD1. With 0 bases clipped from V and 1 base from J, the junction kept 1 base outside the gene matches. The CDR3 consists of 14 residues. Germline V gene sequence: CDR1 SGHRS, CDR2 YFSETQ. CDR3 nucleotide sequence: TGCGCCAGCAGCTTGGGACAGGGATCCTACGAGCAGTACTTC. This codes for CASSLGQGSYEQYF. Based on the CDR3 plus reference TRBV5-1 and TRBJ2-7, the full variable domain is KAGVTQTPRYLIKTRGQQVTLSCSPISGHRSVSWYQQTPGQGLQFLFEYFSETQRNKGNFPGRFSGRQFSNSRSEMNVSTLELGDSALYLCASSLGQGSYEQYFGPGTRLTVT.

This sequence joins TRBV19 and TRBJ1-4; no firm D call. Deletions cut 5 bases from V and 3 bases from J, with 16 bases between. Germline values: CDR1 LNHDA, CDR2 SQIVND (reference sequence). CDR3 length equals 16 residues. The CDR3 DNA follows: TGTGCCAGTAGTTGGGGAGGCGTAGGGCCTAATGAAAAACTGTTTTTT. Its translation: CASSWGGVGPNEKLFF. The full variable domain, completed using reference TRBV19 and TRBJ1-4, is DGGITQSPKYLFRKEGQNVTLSCEQNLNHDAMYWYRQDPGQGLRLIYYSQIVNDFQKGDIAEGYSVSREKKESFPLTVTSAQKNPTAFYLCASSWGGVGPNEKLFFGSGTQLSVL.

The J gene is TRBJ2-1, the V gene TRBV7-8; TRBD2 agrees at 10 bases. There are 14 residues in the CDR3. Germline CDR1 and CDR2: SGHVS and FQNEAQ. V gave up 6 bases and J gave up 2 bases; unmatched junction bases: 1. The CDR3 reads CASRAGGAYNEQFF. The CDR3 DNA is TGTGCCAGCAGAGCGGGGGGGGCCTACAATGAGCAGTTCTTC.

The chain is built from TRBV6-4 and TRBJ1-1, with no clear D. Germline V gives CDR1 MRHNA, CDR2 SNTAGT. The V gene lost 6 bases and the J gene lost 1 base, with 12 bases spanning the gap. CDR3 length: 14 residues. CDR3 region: CASRGGIGNTEAFF. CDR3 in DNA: TGTGCCAGCAGAGGAGGCATAGGGAACACTGAAGCTTTCTTT.

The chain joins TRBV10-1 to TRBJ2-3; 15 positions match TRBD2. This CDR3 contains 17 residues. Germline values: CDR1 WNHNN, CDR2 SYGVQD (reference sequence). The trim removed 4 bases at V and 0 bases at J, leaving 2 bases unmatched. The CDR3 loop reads CASSGGTSGRSTDTQYF. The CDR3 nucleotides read TGCGCCAGCAGTGGTGGGACTAGCGGGAGGAGCACAGATACGCAGTATTTT.